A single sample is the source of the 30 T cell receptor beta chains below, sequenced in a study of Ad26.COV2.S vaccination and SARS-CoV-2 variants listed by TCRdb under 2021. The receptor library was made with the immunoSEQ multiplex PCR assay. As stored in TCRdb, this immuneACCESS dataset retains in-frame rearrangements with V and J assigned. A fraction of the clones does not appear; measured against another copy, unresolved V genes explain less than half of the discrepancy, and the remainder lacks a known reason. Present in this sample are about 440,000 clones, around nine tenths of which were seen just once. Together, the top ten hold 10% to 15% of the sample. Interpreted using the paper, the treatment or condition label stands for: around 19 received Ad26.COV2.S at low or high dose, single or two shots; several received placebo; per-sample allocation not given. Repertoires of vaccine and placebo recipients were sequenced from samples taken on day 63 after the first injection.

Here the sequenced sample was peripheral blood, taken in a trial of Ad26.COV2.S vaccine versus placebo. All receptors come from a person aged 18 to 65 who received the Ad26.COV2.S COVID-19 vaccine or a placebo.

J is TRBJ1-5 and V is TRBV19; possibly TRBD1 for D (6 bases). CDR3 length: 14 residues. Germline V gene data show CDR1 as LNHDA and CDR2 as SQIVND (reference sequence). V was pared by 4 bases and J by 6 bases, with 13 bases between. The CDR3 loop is CASSNQGRFQPQHF. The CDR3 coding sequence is TGTGCCAGTAGTAACCAGGGGCGATTTCAGCCCCAGCATTTT. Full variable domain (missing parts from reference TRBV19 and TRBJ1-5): DGGITQSPKYLFRKEGQNVTLSCEQNLNHDAMYWYRQDPGQGLRLIYYSQIVNDFQKGDIAEGYSVSREKKESFPLTVTSAQKNPTAFYLCASSNQGRFQPQHFGDGTRLSIL.

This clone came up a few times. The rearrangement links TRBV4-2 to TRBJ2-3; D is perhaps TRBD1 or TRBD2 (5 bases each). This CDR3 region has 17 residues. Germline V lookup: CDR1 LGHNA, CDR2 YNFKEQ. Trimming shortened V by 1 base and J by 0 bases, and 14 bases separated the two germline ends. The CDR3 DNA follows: TGTGCCAGCAGCCAAGTGGGACCTACTACTAGCACAGATACGCAGTATTTT. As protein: CASSQVGPTTSTDTQYF.

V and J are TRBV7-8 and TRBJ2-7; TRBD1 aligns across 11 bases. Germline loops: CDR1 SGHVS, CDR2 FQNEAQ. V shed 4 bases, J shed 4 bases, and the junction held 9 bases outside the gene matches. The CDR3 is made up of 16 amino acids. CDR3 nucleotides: TGTGCCAGCAGCTCGAGACGGGACAGGGGGTTTTACGAGCAGTACTTC. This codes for CASSSRRDRGFYEQYF. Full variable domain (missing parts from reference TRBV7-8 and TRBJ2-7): GAGVSQSPRYKVAKRGQDVALRCDPISGHVSLFWYQQALGQGPEFLTYFQNEAQLDKSGLPSDRFFAERPEGSVSTLKIQRTQQEDSAVYLCASSSRRDRGFYEQYFGPGTRLTVT.

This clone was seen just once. DNA of the CDR3: TGTGCCAGCAGTACCCAGATAATTAGCAATGAGCAGTTCTTC. The encoded protein is CASSTQIISNEQFF. The chain links TRBV28 to TRBJ2-1; no reliable D call. The germline CDR1 and CDR2 sequences are MDHEN and SYDVKM. The CDR3 sequence is 14 residues long. The V and J ends lost 5 bases and 6 bases respectively, with 14 bases between them.

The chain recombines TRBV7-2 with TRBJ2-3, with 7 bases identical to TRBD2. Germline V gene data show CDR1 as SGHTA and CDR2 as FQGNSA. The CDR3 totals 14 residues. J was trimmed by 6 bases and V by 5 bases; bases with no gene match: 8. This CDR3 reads CASSGRTRSDTQYF. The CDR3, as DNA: TGTGCCAGCAGCGGCCGGACTAGAAGTGATACGCAGTATTTT. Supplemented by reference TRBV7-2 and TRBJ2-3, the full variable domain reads GAGVSQSPSNKVTEKGKDVELRCDPISGHTALYWYRQSLGQGLEFLIYFQGNSAPDKSGLPSDRFSAERTGGSVSTLTIQRTQQEDSAVYLCASSGRTRSDTQYFGPGTRLTVL.

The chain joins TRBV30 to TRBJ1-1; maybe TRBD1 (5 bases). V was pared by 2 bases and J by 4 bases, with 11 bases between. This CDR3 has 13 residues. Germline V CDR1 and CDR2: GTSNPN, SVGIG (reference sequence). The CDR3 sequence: CAWSRRQSTEAFF. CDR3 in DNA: TGTGCCTGGAGTAGACGACAGAGCACTGAAGCTTTCTTT.

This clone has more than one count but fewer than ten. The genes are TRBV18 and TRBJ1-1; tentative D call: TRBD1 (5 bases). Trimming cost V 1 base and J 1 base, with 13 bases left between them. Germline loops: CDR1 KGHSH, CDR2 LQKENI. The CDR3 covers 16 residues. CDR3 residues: CASSPRKGERNTEAFF. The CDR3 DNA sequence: TGTGCCAGCTCACCACGGAAAGGGGAACGGAACACTGAAGCTTTCTTT. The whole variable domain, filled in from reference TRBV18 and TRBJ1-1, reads NAGVMQNPRHLVRRRGQEARLRCSPMKGHSHVYWYRQLPEEGLKFMVYLQKENIIDESGMPKERFSAEFPKEGPSILRIQQVVRGDSAAYFCASSPRKGERNTEAFFGQGTRLTVV.

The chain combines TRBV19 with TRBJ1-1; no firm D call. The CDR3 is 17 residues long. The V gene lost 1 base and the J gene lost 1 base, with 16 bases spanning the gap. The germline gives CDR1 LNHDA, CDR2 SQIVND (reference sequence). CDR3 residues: CASSIATTWRRNTEAFF. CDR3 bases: TGTGCCAGTAGTATAGCTACGACCTGGAGGAGGAACACTGAAGCTTTCTTT.

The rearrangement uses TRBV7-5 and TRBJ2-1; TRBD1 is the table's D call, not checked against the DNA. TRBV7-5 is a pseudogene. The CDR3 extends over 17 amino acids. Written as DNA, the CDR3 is TGTGCCAGAAGCTCACGCGGAGGCAGGGGCGCTGGGAATGAGCAGTTCTTC. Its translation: CARSSRGGRGAGNEQFF.

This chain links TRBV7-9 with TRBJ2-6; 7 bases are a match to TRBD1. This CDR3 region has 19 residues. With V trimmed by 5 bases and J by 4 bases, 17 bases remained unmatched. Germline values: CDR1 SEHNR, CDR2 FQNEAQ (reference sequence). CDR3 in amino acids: CASSKTPTGWTQGANVLTF. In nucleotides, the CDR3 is TGTGCCAGCAGCAAGACACCGACAGGGTGGACTCAAGGGGCCAACGTCCTGACTTTC.

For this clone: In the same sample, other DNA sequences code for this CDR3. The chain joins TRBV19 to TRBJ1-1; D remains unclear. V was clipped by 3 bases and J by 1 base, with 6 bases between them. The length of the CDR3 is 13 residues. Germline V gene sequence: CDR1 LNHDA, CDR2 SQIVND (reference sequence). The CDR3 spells CASSIRRNTEAFF. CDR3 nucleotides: TGTGCCAGTAGTATTAGGAGGAACACTGAAGCTTTCTTT.

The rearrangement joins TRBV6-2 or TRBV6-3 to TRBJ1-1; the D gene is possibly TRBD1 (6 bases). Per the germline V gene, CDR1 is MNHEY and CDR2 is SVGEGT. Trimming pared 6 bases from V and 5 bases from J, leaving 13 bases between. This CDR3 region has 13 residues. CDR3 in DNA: TGTGCCAGCAGCCACAGGGTTGGGACTGAAGCTTTCTTT. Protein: CASSHRVGTEAFF.

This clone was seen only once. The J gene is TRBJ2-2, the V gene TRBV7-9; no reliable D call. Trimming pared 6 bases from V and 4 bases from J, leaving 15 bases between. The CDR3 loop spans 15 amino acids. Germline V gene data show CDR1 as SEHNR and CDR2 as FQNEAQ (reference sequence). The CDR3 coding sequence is TGTGCCAGCAGAGGTAGCCTCACGGGCACCGGGGAGCTGTTTTTT. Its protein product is CASRGSLTGTGELFF.

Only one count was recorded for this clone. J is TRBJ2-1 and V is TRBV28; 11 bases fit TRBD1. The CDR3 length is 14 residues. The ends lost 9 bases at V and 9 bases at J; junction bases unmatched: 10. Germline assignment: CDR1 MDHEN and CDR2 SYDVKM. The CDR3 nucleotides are TGTGCCAGTGGGGGACAGGGGGAGTTTGGTGAGCAGTTCTTC. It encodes CASGGQGEFGEQFF.

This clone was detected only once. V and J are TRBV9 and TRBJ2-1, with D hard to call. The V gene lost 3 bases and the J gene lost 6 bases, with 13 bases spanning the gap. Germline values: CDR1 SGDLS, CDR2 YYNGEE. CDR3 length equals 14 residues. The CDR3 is CASSAQLLSNEQFF. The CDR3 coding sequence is TGTGCCAGCAGCGCCCAACTTCTATCCAATGAGCAGTTCTTC.

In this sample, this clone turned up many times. For the CDR3, the DNA is TGTGCCAGCACTTTGCGGTACCCCGGAACTGAAGCTTTCTTT. Translated, it gives CASTLRYPGTEAFF. The V gene is TRBV28, the J gene TRBJ1-1; no clear D gene. The CDR3 consists of 14 residues. Trimming stripped 7 bases from V and 5 bases from J, with 17 bases between. The germline V gene has CDR1 MDHEN and CDR2 SYDVKM.

Here the CDR3 DNA reads TGTGCCAGCAGCTCCCGGACTAGCGGGATACGGGAGACCCAGTACTTC. It yields the protein CASSSRTSGIRETQYF. The V gene is TRBV7-6, the J gene TRBJ2-5; the match to TRBD2 covers 12 bases. V lost 4 bases to trimming and J lost 5 bases; unmatched junction nucleotides: 8. CDR3 length equals 16 residues. CDR1 is SGHVS, CDR2 FNYEAQ, per germline.

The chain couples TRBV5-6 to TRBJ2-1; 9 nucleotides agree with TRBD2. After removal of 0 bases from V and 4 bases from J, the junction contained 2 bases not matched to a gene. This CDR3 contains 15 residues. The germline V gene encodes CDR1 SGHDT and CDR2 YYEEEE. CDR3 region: CASSLGSGSYNEQFF. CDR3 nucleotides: TGTGCCAGCAGCTTGGGTAGCGGGAGTTACAATGAGCAGTTCTTC.

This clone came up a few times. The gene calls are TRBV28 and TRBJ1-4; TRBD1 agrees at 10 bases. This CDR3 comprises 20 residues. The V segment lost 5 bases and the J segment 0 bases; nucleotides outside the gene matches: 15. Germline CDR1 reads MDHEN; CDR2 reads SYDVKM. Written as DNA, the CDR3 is TGTGCCAGCAGTCTACTGACAGGGGGCGCTGGGCGGGCAACTAATGAAAAACTGTTTTTT. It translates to CASSLLTGGAGRATNEKLFF. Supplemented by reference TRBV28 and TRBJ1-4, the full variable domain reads DVKVTQSSRYLVKRTGEKVFLECVQDMDHENMFWYRQDPGLGLRLIYFSYDVKMKEKGDIPEGYSVSREKKERFSLILESASTNQTSMYLCASSLLTGGAGRATNEKLFFGSGTQLSVL.

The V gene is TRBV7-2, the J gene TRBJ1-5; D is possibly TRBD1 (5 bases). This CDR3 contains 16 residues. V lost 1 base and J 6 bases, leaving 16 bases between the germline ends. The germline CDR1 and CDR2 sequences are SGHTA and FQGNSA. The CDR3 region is CASSLGAGRILQPQHF. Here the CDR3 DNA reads TGTGCCAGCAGCTTAGGGGCAGGGAGAATTCTTCAGCCCCAGCATTTT.

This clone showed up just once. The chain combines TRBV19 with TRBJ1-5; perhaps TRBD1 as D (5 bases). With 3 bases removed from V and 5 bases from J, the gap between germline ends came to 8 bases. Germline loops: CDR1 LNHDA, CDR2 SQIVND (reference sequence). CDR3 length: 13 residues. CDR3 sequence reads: CASSMSGYQPQHF. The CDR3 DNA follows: TGTGCCAGTAGTATGTCAGGGTATCAGCCCCAGCATTTT.

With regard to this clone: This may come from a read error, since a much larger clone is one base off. This CDR3 reads CASRAGTGNEKLFF. In DNA form, the CDR3 reads TGTGCCAGCAGGGCCGGGACAGGGAATGAAAAACTGTTTTTT. This chain links TRBV28 with TRBJ1-4, with 9 bases aligning to TRBD1. CDR3 length equals 14 residues. Trimming cost V 6 bases and J 5 bases; bases outside gene matches: 4. CDR1 and CDR2 from the germline V gene are MDHEN and SYDVKM.

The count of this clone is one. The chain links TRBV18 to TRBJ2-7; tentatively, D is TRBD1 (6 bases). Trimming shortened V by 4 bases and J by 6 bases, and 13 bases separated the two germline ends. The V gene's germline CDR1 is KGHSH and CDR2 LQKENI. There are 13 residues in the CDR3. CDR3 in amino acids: CASSLKDRVEQYF. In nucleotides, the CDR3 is TGTGCCAGCTCACTCAAGGACAGAGTCGAGCAGTACTTC.

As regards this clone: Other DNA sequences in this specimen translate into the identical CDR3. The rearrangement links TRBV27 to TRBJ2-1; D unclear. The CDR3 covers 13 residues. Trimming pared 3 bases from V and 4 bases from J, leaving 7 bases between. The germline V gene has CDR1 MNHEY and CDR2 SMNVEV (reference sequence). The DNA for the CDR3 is TGTGCCAGCAGTTTCTCCACATACAATGAGCAGTTCTTC. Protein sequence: CASSFSTYNEQFF.

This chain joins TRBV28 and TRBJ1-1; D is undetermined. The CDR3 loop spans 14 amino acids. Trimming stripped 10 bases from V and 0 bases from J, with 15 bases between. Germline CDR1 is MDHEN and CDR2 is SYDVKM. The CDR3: CATLWAGMNTEAFF. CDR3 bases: TGTGCCACGTTGTGGGCGGGTATGAACACTGAAGCTTTCTTT.

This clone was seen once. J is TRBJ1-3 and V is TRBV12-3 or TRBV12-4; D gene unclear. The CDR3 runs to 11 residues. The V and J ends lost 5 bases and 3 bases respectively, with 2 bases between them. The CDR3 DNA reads TGTGCCAGCAGTCATGGAAACACCATATATTTT. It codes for CASSHGNTIYF.

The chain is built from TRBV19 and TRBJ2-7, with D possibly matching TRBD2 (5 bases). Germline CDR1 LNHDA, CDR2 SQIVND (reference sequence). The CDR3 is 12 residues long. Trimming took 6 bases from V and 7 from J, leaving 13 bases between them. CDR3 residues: CASSNSRGEQYF. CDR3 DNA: TGTGCCAGTAGCAACTCCCGAGGGGAGCAGTACTTC.

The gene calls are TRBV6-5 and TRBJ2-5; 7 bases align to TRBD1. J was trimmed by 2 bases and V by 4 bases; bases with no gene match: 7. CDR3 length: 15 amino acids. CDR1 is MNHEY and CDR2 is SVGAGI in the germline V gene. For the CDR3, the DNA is TGTGCCAGCAGTTCACAGGGGCGTGGACAAGAGACCCAGTACTTC. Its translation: CASSSQGRGQETQYF.

The CDR3 coding sequence is TGTGCCAGCAGCTTAACGGGACCGAATGAGCAGTTCTTC. This sequence encodes CASSLTGPNEQFF. The rearrangement uses TRBV7-3 and TRBJ2-1; D might be TRBD1 or TRBD2, each matching 5 bases. The CDR3 consists of 13 residues. The V end lost 0 bases, the J end lost 7 bases, and 7 bases lay between the germline ends. CDR1 is SGHTA and CDR2 is FQGTGA in the germline V gene.

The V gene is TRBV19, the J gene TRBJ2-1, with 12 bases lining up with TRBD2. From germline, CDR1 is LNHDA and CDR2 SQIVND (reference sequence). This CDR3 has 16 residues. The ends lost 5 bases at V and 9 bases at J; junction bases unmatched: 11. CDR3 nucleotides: TGTGCCAGTAGTGTCCTAGCGGGAGGGCCGTTCAGTGAGCAGTTCTTC. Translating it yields CASSVLAGGPFSEQFF.